This paragraph reports one T cell receptor (beta chain). TCRdb's copy holds only in-frame clones and misses some; the assay was immunoSEQ multiplex PCR. The repertoire holds approximately 75,000 clones, with 65% to 90% as singletons. The data stem from a study of blood T cell repertoires in COVID-19. Study at large: Both acute and convalescent COVID-19 samples were obtained from the United States, Italy and Spain.

Per the germline V gene, CDR1 is MNHEY and CDR2 is SMNVEV (reference sequence). The CDR3 totals 15 residues. V dropped 3 bases and J dropped 6; count of bases not matched to a gene: 5. The TCR comes from a man between 25 and 39 years old with COVID-19, enrolled during active disease. The chain employs TRBV27 and TRBJ2-3; TRBD1 matches at 11 bases. The specimen was peripheral blood. CDR3 loop: CASSFRTGGLDTQYF. CDR3 nucleotides: TGTGCCAGCAGTTTCAGGACAGGGGGCTTGGATACGCAGTATTTT.